This T cell receptor (beta chain) was recovered during a study of blood T cell repertoires in COVID-19. This clone was observed a single time. Unmatched junction bases numbered 6, after V lost 0 bases and J lost 4 bases. The germline CDR1 and CDR2 sequences are SGHRS and YFSETQ. The CDR3 totals 16 residues. Study processing details: Counts of nucleated cells, estimated from reference gene primer amplification, were obtained. The data were produced by immunoSEQ multiplex PCR, yet TCRdb's version contains in-frame clones alone and is incomplete. V and J calls and clone size come straight from that table; D and trimming were deduced from the DNA. The table lists 72,000 or so clones, roughly nine tenths of them singletons, with 1.1% to 1.5% in the top ten.

The sequencing input was peripheral blood. This sequence joins TRBV5-1 and TRBJ2-3, with TRBD2 matching 9 bases. This TCR was sampled from a man between 60 and 70 years old with acute or convalescent COVID-19. The CDR3 DNA reads as TGCGCCAGCAGCTTGGATGGGACTAGCAATGCAGATACGCAGTATTTT. It encodes CASSLDGTSNADTQYF.